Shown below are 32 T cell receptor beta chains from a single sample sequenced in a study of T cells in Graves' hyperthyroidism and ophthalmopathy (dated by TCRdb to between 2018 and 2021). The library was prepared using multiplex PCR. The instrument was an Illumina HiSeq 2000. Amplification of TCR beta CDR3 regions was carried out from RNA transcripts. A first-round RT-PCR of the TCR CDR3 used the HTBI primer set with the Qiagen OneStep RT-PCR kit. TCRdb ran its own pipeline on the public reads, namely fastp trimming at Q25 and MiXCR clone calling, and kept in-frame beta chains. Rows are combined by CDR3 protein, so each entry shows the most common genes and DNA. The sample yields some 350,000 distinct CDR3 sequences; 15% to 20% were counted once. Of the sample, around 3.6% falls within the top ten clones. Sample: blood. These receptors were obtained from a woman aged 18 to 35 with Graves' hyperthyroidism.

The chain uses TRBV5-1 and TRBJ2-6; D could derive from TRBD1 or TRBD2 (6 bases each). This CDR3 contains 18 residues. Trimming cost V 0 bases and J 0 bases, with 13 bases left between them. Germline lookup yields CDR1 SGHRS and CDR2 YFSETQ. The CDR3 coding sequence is TGCGCCAGCAGCTTGGTATTCGGGGGCCCCTCTGGGGCCAACGTCCTGACTTTC. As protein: CASSLVFGGPSGANVLTF.

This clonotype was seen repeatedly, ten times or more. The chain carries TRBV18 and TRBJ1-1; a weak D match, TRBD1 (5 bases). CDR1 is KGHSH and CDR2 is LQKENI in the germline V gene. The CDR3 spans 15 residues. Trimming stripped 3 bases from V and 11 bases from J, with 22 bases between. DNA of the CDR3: TGTGCCAGCTCACCCCCCCTGGCAGGGCAGCCCCTGGCTTTCTTT. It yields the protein CASSPPLAGQPLAFF. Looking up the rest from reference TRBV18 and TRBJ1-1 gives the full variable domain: NAGVMQNPRHLVRRRGQEARLRCSPMKGHSHVYWYRQLPEEGLKFMVYLQKENIIDESGMPKERFSAEFPKEGPSILRIQQVVRGDSAAYFCASSPPLAGQPLAFFGQGTRLTVV.

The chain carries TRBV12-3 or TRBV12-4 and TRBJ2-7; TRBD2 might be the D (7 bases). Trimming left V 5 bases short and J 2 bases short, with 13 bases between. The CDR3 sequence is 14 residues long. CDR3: CASSLREGAYEQYV. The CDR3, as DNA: TGTGCCAGCAGTCTAAGGGAGGGGGCCTACGAGCAGTACGTC.

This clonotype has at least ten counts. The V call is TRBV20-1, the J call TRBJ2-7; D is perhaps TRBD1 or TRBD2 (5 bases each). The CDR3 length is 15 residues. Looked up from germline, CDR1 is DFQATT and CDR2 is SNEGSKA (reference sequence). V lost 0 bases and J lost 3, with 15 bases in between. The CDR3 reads CSARDGGSGNYEQYF. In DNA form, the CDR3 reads TGCAGTGCTAGAGATGGGGGATCTGGGAACTACGAGCAGTACTTC.

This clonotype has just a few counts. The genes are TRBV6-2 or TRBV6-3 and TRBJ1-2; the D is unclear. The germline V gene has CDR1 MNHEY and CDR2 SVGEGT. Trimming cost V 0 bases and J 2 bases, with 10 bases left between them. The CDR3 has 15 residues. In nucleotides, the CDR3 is TGTGCCAGCAGTTACTCGAGCGCCGGGAACTATGGCTACACCTTC. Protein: CASSYSSAGNYGYTF.

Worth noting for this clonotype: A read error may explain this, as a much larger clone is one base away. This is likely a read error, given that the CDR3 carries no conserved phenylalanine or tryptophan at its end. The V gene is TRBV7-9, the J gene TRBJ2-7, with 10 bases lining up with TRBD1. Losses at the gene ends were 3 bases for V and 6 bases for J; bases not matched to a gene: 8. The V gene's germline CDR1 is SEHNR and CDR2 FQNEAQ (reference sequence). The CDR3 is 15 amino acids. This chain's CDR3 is CASSLTGGFSSEQYY. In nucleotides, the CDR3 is TGTGCCAGCAGCTTGACAGGGGGCTTTAGCTCCGAGCAGTACTAC.

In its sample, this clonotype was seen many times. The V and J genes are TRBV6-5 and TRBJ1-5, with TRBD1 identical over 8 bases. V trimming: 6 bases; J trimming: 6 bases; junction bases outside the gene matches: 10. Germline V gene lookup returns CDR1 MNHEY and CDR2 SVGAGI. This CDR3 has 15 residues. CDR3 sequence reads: CASRRLDRAGQPQHF. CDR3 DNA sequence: TGTGCCAGCAGGAGGCTGGACAGGGCGGGTCAGCCCCAGCATTTT.

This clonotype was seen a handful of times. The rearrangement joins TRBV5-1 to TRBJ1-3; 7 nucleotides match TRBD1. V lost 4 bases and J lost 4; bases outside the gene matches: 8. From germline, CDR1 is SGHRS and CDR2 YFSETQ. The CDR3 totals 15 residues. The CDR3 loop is CASSTGVQTGNTIYF. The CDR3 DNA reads TGCGCCAGCAGCACAGGGGTACAGACGGGAAACACCATATATTTT. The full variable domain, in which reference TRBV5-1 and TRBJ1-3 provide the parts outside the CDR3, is KAGVTQTPRYLIKTRGQQVTLSCSPISGHRSVSWYQQTPGQGLQFLFEYFSETQRNKGNFPGRFSGRQFSNSRSEMNVSTLELGDSALYLCASSTGVQTGNTIYFGEGSWLTVV.

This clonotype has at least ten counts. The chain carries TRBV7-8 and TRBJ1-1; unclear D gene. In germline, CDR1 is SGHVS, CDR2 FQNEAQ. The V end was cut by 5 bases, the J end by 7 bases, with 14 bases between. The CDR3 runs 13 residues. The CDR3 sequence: CASSLLQESEAFF. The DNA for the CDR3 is TGTGCCAGCAGCCTCCTCCAGGAGAGTGAAGCTTTCTTT.

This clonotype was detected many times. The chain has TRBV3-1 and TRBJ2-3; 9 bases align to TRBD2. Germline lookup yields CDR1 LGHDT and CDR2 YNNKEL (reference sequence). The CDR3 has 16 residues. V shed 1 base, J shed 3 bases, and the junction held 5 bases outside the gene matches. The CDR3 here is CASSQVVGLATDTQYF. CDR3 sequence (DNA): TGTGCCAGCAGCCAAGTCGTGGGACTAGCAACAGATACGCAGTATTTT.

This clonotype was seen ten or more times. CDR3 sequence: CASSEVREKGTQYF. CDR3 DNA: TGTGCCAGCAGTGAAGTACGGGAGAAGGGGACCCAGTACTTC. This chain links TRBV6-1 with TRBJ2-5; a possible D gene is TRBD2 (6 bases). V was shortened by 1 base and J by 7 bases, with 13 bases between the two germline ends. From germline, CDR1 is MNHNS and CDR2 SASEGT. The CDR3 extends over 14 amino acids.

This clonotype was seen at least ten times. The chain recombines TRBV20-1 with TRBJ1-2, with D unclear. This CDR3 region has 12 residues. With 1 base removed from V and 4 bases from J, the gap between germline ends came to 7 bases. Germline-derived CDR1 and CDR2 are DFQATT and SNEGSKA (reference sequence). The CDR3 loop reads CSARADLYGYTF. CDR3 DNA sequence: TGCAGTGCTAGAGCGGACCTCTATGGCTACACCTTC.

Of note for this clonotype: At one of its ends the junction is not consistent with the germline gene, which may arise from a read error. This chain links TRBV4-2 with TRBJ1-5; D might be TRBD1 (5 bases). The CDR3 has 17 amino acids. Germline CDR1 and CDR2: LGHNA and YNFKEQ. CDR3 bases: TGTGCCAGCAGCCAAGAAAATTCAGGGAGGGGCAATCAGCCCCAGGATTTT. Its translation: CASSQENSGRGNQPQDF.

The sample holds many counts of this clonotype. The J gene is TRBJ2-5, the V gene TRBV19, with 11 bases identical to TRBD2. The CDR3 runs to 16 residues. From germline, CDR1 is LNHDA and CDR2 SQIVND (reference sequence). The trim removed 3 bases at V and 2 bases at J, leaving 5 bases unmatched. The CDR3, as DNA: TGTGCCAGTAGTATGTTTAGACTAGCGGGGCAAGAGACCCAGTACTTC. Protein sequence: CASSMFRLAGQETQYF. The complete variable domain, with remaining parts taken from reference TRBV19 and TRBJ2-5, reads DGGITQSPKYLFRKEGQNVTLSCEQNLNHDAMYWYRQDPGQGLRLIYYSQIVNDFQKGDIAEGYSVSREKKESFPLTVTSAQKNPTAFYLCASSMFRLAGQETQYFGPGTRLLVL.

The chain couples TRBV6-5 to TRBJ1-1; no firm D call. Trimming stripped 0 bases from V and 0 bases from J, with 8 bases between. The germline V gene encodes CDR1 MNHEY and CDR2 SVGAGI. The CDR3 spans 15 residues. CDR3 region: CASSYSLRLNTEAFF. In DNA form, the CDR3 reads TGTGCCAGCAGTTACTCGCTCCGCCTGAACACTGAAGCTTTCTTT.

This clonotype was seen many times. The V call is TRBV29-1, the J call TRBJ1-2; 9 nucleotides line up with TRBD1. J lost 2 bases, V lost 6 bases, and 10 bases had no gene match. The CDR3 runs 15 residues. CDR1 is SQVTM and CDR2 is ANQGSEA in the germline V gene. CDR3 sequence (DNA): TGCAGCGTCTCTGCGGGACAGGGTATCAACTATGGCTACACCTTC. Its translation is CSVSAGQGINYGYTF.

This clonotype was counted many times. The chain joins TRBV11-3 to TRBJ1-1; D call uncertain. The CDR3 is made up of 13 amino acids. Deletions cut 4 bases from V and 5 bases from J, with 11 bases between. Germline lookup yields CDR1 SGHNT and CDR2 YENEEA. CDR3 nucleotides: TGTGCCAGCAGCTCAGAACCCGAAACTGAAGCTTTCTTT. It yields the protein CASSSEPETEAFF.

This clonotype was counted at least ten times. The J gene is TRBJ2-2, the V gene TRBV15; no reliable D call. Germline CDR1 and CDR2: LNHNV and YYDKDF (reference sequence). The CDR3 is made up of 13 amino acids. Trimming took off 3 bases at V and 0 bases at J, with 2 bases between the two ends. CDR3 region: CATSRTNTGELFF. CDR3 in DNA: TGTGCCACCAGCAGGACGAACACCGGGGAGCTGTTTTTT.

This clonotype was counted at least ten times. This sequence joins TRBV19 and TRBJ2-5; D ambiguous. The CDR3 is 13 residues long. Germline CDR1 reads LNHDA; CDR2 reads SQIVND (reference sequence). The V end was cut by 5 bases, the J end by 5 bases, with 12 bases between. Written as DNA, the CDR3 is TGTGCCAGTAGTGGGTCAGGACCTGAGACCCAGTACTTC. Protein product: CASSGSGPETQYF.

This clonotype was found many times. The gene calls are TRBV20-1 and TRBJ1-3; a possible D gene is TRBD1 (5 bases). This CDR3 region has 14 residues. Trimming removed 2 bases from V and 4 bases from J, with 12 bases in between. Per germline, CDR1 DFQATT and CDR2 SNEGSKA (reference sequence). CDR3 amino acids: CSARQGAWGNTIYF. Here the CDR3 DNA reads TGCAGTGCTAGACAGGGAGCATGGGGAAACACCATATATTTT.

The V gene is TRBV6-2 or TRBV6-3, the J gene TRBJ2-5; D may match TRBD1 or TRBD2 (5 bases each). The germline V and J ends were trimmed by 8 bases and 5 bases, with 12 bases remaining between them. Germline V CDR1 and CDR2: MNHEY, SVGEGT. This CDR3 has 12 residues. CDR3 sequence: CASEGQGETQYF. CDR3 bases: TGTGCCAGCGAGGGGCAGGGCGAGACCCAGTACTTC.

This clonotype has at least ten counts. The CDR3 sequence is CASSLVRGQETQYF. The CDR3 nucleotides are TGTGCCAGCAGTTTGGTCAGGGGCCAAGAGACCCAGTACTTC. The chain uses TRBV12-3 or TRBV12-4 and TRBJ2-5; maybe TRBD1 (6 bases). Deletions cut 3 bases from V and 1 base from J, with 9 bases between. This CDR3 has 14 amino acids.

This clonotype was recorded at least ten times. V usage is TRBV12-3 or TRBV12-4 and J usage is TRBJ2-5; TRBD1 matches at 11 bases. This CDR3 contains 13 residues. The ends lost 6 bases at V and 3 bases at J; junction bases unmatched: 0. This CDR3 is CASRGQGEETQYF. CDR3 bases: TGTGCCAGCAGGGGACAGGGGGAAGAGACCCAGTACTTC.

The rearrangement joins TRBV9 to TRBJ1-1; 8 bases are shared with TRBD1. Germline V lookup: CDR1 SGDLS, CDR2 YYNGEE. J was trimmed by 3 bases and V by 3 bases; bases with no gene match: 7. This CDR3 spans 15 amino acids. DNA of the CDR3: TGTGCCAGCAGCGCCCGACAGGGGTCCGACACTGAAGCTTTCTTT. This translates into CASSARQGSDTEAFF. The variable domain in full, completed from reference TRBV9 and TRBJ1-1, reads DSGVTQTPKHLITATGQRVTLRCSPRSGDLSVYWYQQSLDQGLQFLIQYYNGEERAKGNILERFSAQQFPDLHSELNLSSLELGDSALYFCASSARQGSDTEAFFGQGTRLTVV.

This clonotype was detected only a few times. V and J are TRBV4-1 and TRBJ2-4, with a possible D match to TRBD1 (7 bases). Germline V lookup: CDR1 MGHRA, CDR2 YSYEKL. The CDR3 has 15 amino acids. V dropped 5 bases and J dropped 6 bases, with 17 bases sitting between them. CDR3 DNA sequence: TGCGCCAGCAGCTCTTGGCCCCAGGGGGGAAACATTCAGTACTTC. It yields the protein CASSSWPQGGNIQYF.

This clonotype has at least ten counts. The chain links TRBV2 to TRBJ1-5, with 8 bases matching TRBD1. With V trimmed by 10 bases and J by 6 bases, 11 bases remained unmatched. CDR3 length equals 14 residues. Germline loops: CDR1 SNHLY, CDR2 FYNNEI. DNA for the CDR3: TGTGCCAATACTGACAGGGGAGGAGGTCAGCCCCAGCATTTT. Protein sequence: CANTDRGGGQPQHF.

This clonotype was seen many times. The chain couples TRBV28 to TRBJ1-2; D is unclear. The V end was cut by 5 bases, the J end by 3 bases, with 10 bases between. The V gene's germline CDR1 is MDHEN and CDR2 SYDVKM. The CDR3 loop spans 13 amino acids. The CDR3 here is CASSPPLHYGYTF. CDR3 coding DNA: TGTGCCAGCAGTCCCCCCCTCCACTATGGCTACACCTTC.

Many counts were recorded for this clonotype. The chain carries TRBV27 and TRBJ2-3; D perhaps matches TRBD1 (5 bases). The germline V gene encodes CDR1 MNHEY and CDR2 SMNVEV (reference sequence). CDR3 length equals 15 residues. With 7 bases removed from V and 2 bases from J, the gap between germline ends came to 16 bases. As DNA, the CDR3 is TGTGCCAGCAAGTACAGGTCCACTCCCACAGATACGCAGTATTTT. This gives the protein CASKYRSTPTDTQYF.

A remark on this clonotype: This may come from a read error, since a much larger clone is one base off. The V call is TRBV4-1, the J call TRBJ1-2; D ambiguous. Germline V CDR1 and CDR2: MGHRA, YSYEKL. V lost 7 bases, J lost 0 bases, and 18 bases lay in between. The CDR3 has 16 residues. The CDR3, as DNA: TGCGCCAGCACCGCGAGGCCGGCAAGCTCTAACTATGGCTACACCTTC. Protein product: CASTARPASSNYGYTF.

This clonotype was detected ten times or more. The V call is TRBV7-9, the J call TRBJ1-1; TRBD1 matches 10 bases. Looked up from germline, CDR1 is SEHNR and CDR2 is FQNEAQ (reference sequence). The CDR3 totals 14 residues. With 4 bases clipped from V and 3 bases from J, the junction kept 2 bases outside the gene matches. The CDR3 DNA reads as TGTGCCAGCAGCTGGGGACAGGGGTACACTGAAGCTTTCTTT. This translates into CASSWGQGYTEAFF.

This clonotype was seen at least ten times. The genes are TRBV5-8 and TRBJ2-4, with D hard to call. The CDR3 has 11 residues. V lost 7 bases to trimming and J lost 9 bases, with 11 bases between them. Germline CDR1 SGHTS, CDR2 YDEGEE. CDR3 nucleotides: TGTGCCAGCGGACGTTGGGGCATTCAGTACTTC. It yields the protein CASGRWGIQYF.

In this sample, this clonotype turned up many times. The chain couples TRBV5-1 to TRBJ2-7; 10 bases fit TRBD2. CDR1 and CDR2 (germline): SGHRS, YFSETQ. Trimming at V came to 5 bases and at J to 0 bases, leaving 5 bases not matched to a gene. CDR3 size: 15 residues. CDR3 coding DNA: TGCGCCAGCAGGTCTACTAGCGGGGTCTCCTACGAGCAGTACTTC. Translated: CASRSTSGVSYEQYF.